Listed below are T cell receptor beta chains from one sample, sequenced in a study of T cell responses to AZD1222 COVID-19 vaccine. Clones were read by immunoSEQ multiplex PCR, and TCRdb kept only the in-frame ones, dropping some. This table holds 100,000 or so clones, about nine tenths found once. The specimen comprised peripheral blood, sampled on day 0 of AZD1222 vaccination. The source of these receptors is an adult in good health. The conserved cysteine and the conserved F or W are not part of the CDR3 here.

V gene: TRBV5-4; CDR3 protein: ASSLVSSGGVYNEQF
V gene: TRBV3-1/TRBV3-2; CDR3 protein: ASSQDRLAGGHGTQY
V gene: TRBV18; CDR3 protein: ASSSSRQGANEKLF
V gene: TRBV19; CDR3 protein: ASIDLYSRGTQPQH
V gene: TRBV10-3; CDR3 protein: AIRGRNTDTQY
V gene: TRBV2; CDR3 protein: ASIPGHKSGNTIY
V gene: TRBV19; CDR3 protein: ASSKRWDYGYT
V gene: TRBV28; CDR3 protein: ASSLWRVNEQF
V gene: TRBV9; CDR3 protein: ASSVYSSYEQY
V gene: TRBV30; CDR3 protein: AWSRDVLGPQH
V gene: TRBV7-3; CDR3 protein: ASSLGPSTSYNEQF
V gene: TRBV15; CDR3 protein: ATSRTEDGAQH
V gene: TRBV6-5; CDR3 protein: ASRLQQFYGYT
V gene: TRBV29-1; CDR3 protein: SGGQETDTQY
V gene: TRBV5-1; CDR3 protein: ASSAAAGPGIEQY
V gene: TRBV6-6; CDR3 protein: ASSNRQITEAF
V gene: TRBV5-4; CDR3 protein: ASSLASRNYGYT
V gene: TRBV15; CDR3 protein: ATSIGLAGGVQETQY
V gene: TRBV7-9; CDR3 protein: ASSRGRAATGELF
V gene: TRBV2; CDR3 protein: ASSEGSGDSYEQY
V gene: TRBV10-2; CDR3 protein: ATRGAGSSGNTIY
V gene: TRBV5-6; CDR3 protein: ASSSRWVANEKLF
V gene: TRBV5-4; CDR3 protein: ASSPPEQF
V gene: TRBV28; CDR3 protein: ASNRQGGETQY
V gene: TRBV5-4; CDR3 protein: ASSLAGGPPDEQY
V gene: TRBV2; CDR3 protein: ASVGLSTGNSPLH
V gene: TRBV3-1/TRBV3-2; CDR3 protein: ASSQDQGTENTGELF
V gene: TRBV24-1; CDR3 protein: ATSDPGSYEQY
V gene: TRBV19; CDR3 protein: ASRWGGTEAF
V gene: TRBV7-3; CDR3 protein: ASLIVGGGLYNEQF
V gene: TRBV4-2; CDR3 protein: ASSRDRGSYNSPLH
V gene: TRBV7-9; CDR3 protein: ASSLEGWHGYT
V gene: TRBV6-5; CDR3 protein: ASSYSNPEKAF
V gene: TRBV28; CDR3 protein: ASSADGLNEQF
V gene: TRBV7-2; CDR3 protein: ASSSTGQETQY
V gene: TRBV28; CDR3 protein: ASSPPQEPGNTIY
V gene: TRBV13; CDR3 protein: ASGGLAYNEQF
V gene: TRBV19; CDR3 protein: ASSTQVNTEAF
V gene: TRBV13; CDR3 protein: ASSLNEQF
V gene: TRBV7-9; CDR3 protein: ASSPRTGGYLVPEKLF
V gene: TRBV2; CDR3 protein: ASIRELAGTRDTQY
V gene: TRBV24-1; CDR3 protein: ATSAGLNTEAF
V gene: TRBV5-6; CDR3 protein: ASSVGAYEQY
V gene: TRBV27; CDR3 protein: ASSPALTGGLRGYT
V gene: TRBV14; CDR3 protein: ASSQTTLFGGYT
V gene: TRBV6-2/TRBV6-3; CDR3 protein: ASSYYQTGAAETQY
V gene: TRBV18; CDR3 protein: ASSLIRAEGSNQPQH
V gene: TRBV12-3/TRBV12-4; CDR3 protein: ASSSLFGYT
V gene: TRBV27; CDR3 protein: ASRDRANEQF
V gene: TRBV6-5; CDR3 protein: ASSYSSSQDNEQF
V gene: TRBV2; CDR3 protein: ASGQLRDTIY
V gene: TRBV3-1/TRBV3-2; CDR3 protein: ASSQDPSGITGELF
V gene: TRBV2; CDR3 protein: ASKWAVGLAGQTTYEQY
V gene: TRBV7-8; CDR3 protein: ASSFGTSGAAVNTEAF
V gene: TRBV7-2; CDR3 protein: ASSLDSNQPQH
V gene: TRBV11-2; CDR3 protein: ASSPTGGSWVGETQY